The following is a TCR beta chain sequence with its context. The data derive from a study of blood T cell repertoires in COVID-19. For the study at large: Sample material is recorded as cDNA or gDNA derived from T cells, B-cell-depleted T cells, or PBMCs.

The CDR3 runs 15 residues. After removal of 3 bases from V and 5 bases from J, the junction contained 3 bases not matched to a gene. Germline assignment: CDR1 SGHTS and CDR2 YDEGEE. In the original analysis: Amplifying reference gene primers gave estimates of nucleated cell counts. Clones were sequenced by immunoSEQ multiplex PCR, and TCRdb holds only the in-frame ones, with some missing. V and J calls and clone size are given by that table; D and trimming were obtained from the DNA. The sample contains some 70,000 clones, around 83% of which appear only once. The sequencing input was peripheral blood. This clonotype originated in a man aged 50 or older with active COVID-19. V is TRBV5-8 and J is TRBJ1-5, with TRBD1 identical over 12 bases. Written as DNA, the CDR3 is TGTGCCAGCAGCTGGGGGACAGGGGGCTATCAGCCCCAGCATTTT. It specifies CASSWGTGGYQPQHF.